The 26 T cell receptor beta chains below come from one sample, sequenced in a study of blood T cell repertoires in COVID-19. Assay used: immunoSEQ multiplex PCR; TCRdb lists only in-frame clones, some missing. Among under 250,000 clones, about 80% were seen once, and the ten largest hold around 4%. The specimen was peripheral blood. These receptor sequences come from a man aged 50 or older with active or convalescent COVID-19.

The chain employs TRBV29-1 and TRBJ2-7; D may be TRBD1 (6 bases). CDR1 and CDR2 from the germline V gene are SQVTM and ANQGSEA. This CDR3 has 14 residues. V lost 6 bases, J lost 1 base, and 16 bases lay in between. CDR3 loop: CSVDTGFGSYEQYF. CDR3 in DNA: TGCAGCGTCGATACAGGGTTCGGGTCCTACGAGCAGTACTTC.

The J gene is TRBJ2-7, the V gene TRBV18, with D maybe TRBD2 (6 bases). Trimming took off 4 bases at V and 0 bases at J, with 13 bases between the two ends. The CDR3 covers 15 residues. Germline-derived CDR1 and CDR2 are KGHSH and LQKENI. The CDR3, as DNA: TGTGCCAGCTCACTTGGGACTCCTGGCTCCTACGAGCAGTACTTC. It is translated as CASSLGTPGSYEQYF.

The gene calls are TRBV9 and TRBJ1-1; D remains ambiguous. The CDR3 has 12 amino acids. V dropped 4 bases and J dropped 5 bases, with 9 bases sitting between them. CDR1 is SGDLS, CDR2 YYNGEE, per germline. For the CDR3, the DNA is TGTGCCAGCAGCTCCGGGGAGACTGAAGCTTTCTTT. Translating gives CASSSGETEAFF.

The genes are TRBV7-3 and TRBJ2-6; D might be TRBD1 (5 bases). Germline CDR1 SGHTA, CDR2 FQGTGA. The V end lost 5 bases, the J end lost 0 bases, and 11 bases lay between the germline ends. This CDR3 contains 16 residues. The CDR3 spells CASSPTVPSGANVLTF. CDR3 coding DNA: TGTGCCAGCAGCCCGACAGTCCCCTCTGGGGCCAACGTCCTGACTTTC.

The V gene is TRBV7-8, the J gene TRBJ2-1; 10 nucleotides match TRBD2. J lost 1 base, V lost 3 bases, and 3 bases had no gene match. The CDR3 is 16 amino acids. The germline CDR1 and CDR2 sequences are SGHVS and FQNEAQ. CDR3 bases: TGTGCCAGCAGCTTGCTAGCGGGGGCTTCCTACAATGAGCAGTTCTTC. Its protein product is CASSLLAGASYNEQFF.

This clone was recorded once. The gene calls are TRBV5-1 and TRBJ2-5; D is possibly TRBD2 (5 bases). The germline CDR1 and CDR2 sequences are SGHRS and YFSETQ. CDR3 length: 15 residues. The V end lost 3 bases, the J end lost 0 bases, and 12 bases lay between the germline ends. CDR3 loop: CASSSDSPYQETQYF. Written as DNA, the CDR3 is TGCGCCAGCAGCTCGGACTCCCCGTACCAAGAGACCCAGTACTTC.

The J gene is TRBJ1-4, the V gene TRBV11-3, with 10 bases matching TRBD1. This CDR3 contains 17 residues. Germline trimming cut 5 bases from V and 4 bases from J; bases unmatched to any gene: 10. Germline V gives CDR1 SGHNT, CDR2 YENEEA. CDR3 DNA sequence: TGTGCCAGCAGCCCGGGACAGGGGTGGGTCCTTAATGAAAAACTGTTTTTT. Translating gives CASSPGQGWVLNEKLFF.

This rearrangement joins TRBV7-2 to TRBJ1-6, with TRBD1 identical over 9 bases. Germline assignment: CDR1 SGHTA and CDR2 FQGNSA. The trim removed 0 bases at V and 10 bases at J, leaving 7 bases unmatched. The CDR3 runs to 16 residues. CDR3 DNA: TGTGCCAGCAGCTTAGCGCCCGGACAGGGGTGGTCACCCCTCCACTTT. Translation: CASSLAPGQGWSPLHF.

The V and J genes are TRBV5-1 and TRBJ2-7; 12 bases fit TRBD2. Germline CDR1 is SGHRS and CDR2 is YFSETQ. The CDR3 has 16 amino acids. J lost 3 bases, V lost 0 bases, and 4 bases had no gene match. Here the CDR3 DNA reads TGCGCCAGCAGCTTGGTGGGACTAGCGGGTTTCTACGAGCAGTACTTC. Translated, it gives CASSLVGLAGFYEQYF.

This rearrangement joins TRBV5-4 to TRBJ1-1; the match to TRBD1 covers 7 bases. This CDR3 has 14 residues. The germline V gene encodes CDR1 SGHNT and CDR2 YYREEE (reference sequence). Trimming took 5 bases from V and 1 from J; bases not matched to a gene: 5. The CDR3 spells CASRAGTANTEAFF. In DNA form, the CDR3 reads TGTGCCAGCAGGGCCGGGACAGCGAACACTGAAGCTTTCTTT.

CDR3 in amino acids: CASSERTGGNQPQHF. The DNA for the CDR3 is TGTGCCAGCAGTGAACGTACAGGGGGCAATCAGCCCCAGCATTTT. J is TRBJ1-5 and V is TRBV6-1, with 7 bases that match TRBD1. With 2 bases clipped from V and 2 bases from J, the junction kept 3 bases outside the gene matches. CDR1 is MNHNS and CDR2 is SASEGT in the germline V gene. This CDR3 is 15 amino acids long.

The V call is TRBV5-6, the J call TRBJ1-4, with a tentative D call TRBD1 (6 bases). Trimming cost V 0 bases and J 7 bases, with 7 bases left between them. The CDR3 runs to 13 residues. Germline V CDR1 and CDR2: SGHDT, YYEEEE. CDR3 coding DNA: TGTGCCAGCAGCTTGGCAGGGGTTGAAAAACTGTTTTTT. This codes for CASSLAGVEKLFF.

Comments on this clone: Different DNA sequences within this sample yield the same CDR3. The CDR3: CASSLGGGPYNEQFF. The CDR3, as DNA: TGTGCCAGCAGTTTGGGGGGGGGCCCCTACAATGAGCAGTTCTTC. The chain recombines TRBV27 with TRBJ2-1; a possible D gene is TRBD2 (7 bases). The ends were cut back, 3 bases at V and 2 bases at J, with 11 bases in the middle. The V gene's germline CDR1 is MNHEY and CDR2 SMNVEV (reference sequence). The CDR3 sequence is 15 residues long.

On this clone itself: In the same sample, other DNA sequences code for this CDR3. The V and J genes are TRBV19 and TRBJ1-5; 12 bases match TRBD1. V was clipped by 4 bases and J by 6 bases; unmatched bases: 4. Germline V CDR1 and CDR2: LNHDA, SQIVND (reference sequence). CDR3 length equals 15 residues. The CDR3 coding sequence is TGTGCCAGTAGTAGCGGGACAGGGGGCGGTCAGCCCCAGCATTTT. It yields the protein CASSSGTGGGQPQHF.

The chain is built from TRBV13 and TRBJ1-1; D uncertain. This CDR3 is built from 11 residues. Trimming removed 2 bases at V and 8 bases at J, with 6 bases between. The germline gives CDR1 PRHDT, CDR2 FYEKMQ (reference sequence). DNA of the CDR3: TGTGCCAGCAGCTTAAGGGAGGAAGCTTTCTTT. It codes for CASSLREEAFF.

This sequence joins TRBV15 and TRBJ1-2; 9 bases are a match to TRBD1. CDR1 and CDR2 (germline): LNHNV, YYDKDF (reference sequence). Trimming at V came to 4 bases and at J to 8 bases, leaving 8 bases not matched to a gene. This CDR3 spans 14 amino acids. The CDR3, as DNA: TGTGCCACCAGCACTCCGGGACAGGGAGGCGGCTACACCTTC. This gives the protein CATSTPGQGGGYTF.

The chain links TRBV19 to TRBJ1-5, with D uncertain. The germline V gene has CDR1 LNHDA and CDR2 SQIVND (reference sequence). The CDR3 runs to 15 residues. V lost 1 base, J lost 0 bases, and 7 bases lay in between. The CDR3 nucleotides are TGTGCCAGTAGTATAGGGTCAGATAGCAATCAGCCCCAGCATTTT. Translated: CASSIGSDSNQPQHF.

This clone was detected a few times. The chain uses TRBV19 and TRBJ1-3; D gene ambiguous. Germline loops: CDR1 LNHDA, CDR2 SQIVND (reference sequence). This CDR3 comprises 16 residues. The ends were cut back, 6 bases at V and 0 bases at J, with 15 bases in the middle. Here the CDR3 DNA reads TGTGCCAGTAGCTCCAGCGGCTCGAGCTCTGGAAACACCATATATTTT. This translates into CASSSSGSSSGNTIYF.

The chain has TRBV7-8 and TRBJ1-3; the D is unclear. This CDR3 contains 15 residues. V was trimmed by 0 bases and J by 4 bases, leaving 10 bases between them. Germline CDR1 and CDR2: SGHVS and FQNEAQ. CDR3 sequence: CASSLAEMVGNTIYF. The DNA of the CDR3 is TGTGCCAGCAGCTTAGCAGAGATGGTCGGAAACACCATATATTTT.

The chain has TRBV2 and TRBJ1-1, with TRBD1 as a possible D gene (6 bases). V was trimmed by 7 bases and J by 2 bases, leaving 11 bases between them. From germline, CDR1 is SNHLY and CDR2 FYNNEI. There are 13 residues in the CDR3. CDR3 nucleotides: TGTGCCAGCATTATGGACAGTAACACTGAAGCTTTCTTT. The encoded protein is CASIMDSNTEAFF. Full variable domain (outside the CDR3, taken from reference TRBV2 and TRBJ1-1): EPEVTQTPSHQVTQMGQEVILRCVPISNHLYFYWYRQILGQKVEFLVSFYNNEISEKSEIFDDQFSVERPDGSNFTLKIRSTKLEDSAMYFCASIMDSNTEAFFGQGTRLTVV.

This clone was counted a few times. The rearrangement links TRBV3-1 (or the pseudogene TRBV3-2) to TRBJ1-5; TRBD1 might be the D (6 bases). V dropped 0 bases and J dropped 5 bases, with 11 bases sitting between them. The germline gives CDR1 LGHDT, CDR2 YNNKEL (reference sequence). The CDR3 covers 15 residues. This CDR3 reads CASSQDQGKDQPQHF. The CDR3 bases are TGTGCCAGCAGCCAAGATCAGGGGAAAGATCAGCCCCAGCATTTT.

This chain joins TRBV18 and TRBJ2-3, with 10 bases matching TRBD2. V shed 3 bases and J 5 bases; nucleotides not matched to a gene: 11. From germline, CDR1 is KGHSH and CDR2 LQKENI. The CDR3 runs to 17 residues. CDR3 coding DNA: TGTGCCAGCTCACCCCTCCCTAGCGGGGGAGTATTAGATACGCAGTATTTT. It translates to CASSPLPSGGVLDTQYF.

The V and J genes are TRBV24-1 and TRBJ2-7, with 9 bases aligning to TRBD1. The CDR3 length is 16 residues. The J segment lost 2 bases and the V segment lost 4 bases, leaving 8 bases of the junction unmatched. Germline V gene lookup returns CDR1 KGHDR and CDR2 SFDVKD. CDR3 sequence reads: CATSDLRQGETYEQYF. DNA of the CDR3: TGTGCCACCAGTGACTTACGACAGGGGGAAACCTACGAGCAGTACTTC.

The V and J genes are TRBV12-5 and TRBJ2-2; D call uncertain. This CDR3 comprises 16 residues. V gave up 0 bases and J gave up 5 bases, with 13 bases separating them. The germline gives CDR1 LGHNT, CDR2 FRNRAP. As DNA, the CDR3 is TGTGCTAGTGGTTTGGTAGTAGGCGCGGCGACCGGGGAGCTGTTTTTT. This codes for CASGLVVGAATGELFF.

CDR3 sequence (DNA): TGTGCCAGCAGTCCTGGACAGGGGGGCCACTATGGCTACACCTTC. Amino acids: CASSPGQGGHYGYTF. V gene TRBV6-5 combines with J gene TRBJ1-2; 10 positions match TRBD1. Trimming took 5 bases from V and 3 from J; bases not matched to a gene: 6. The germline gives CDR1 MNHEY, CDR2 SVGAGI. The CDR3 contains 15 residues.

The chain couples TRBV2 to TRBJ1-6; TRBD1 matches 8 bases. V lost 2 bases to trimming and J lost 10 bases; unmatched junction nucleotides: 7. The CDR3 has 15 amino acids. Looked up from germline, CDR1 is SNHLY and CDR2 is FYNNEI. The CDR3 sequence is CASSELAGGSSPLHF. CDR3 nucleotides: TGTGCCAGCAGTGAATTGGCAGGGGGCAGCTCACCCCTCCACTTT.